This T cell receptor (beta chain) is from a study of CD8+CD57+ T cells in acquired aplastic anemia. Background on the study: Quantities of DNA derived from sorted CD4+ and CD8+ cells averaged 3.2 ug.

TCR beta VDJ and CDR3 were profiled, and genomic DNA was the template. TCRdb reanalysed the reads using MiXCR and keeps one entry per CDR3 protein. The table includes some 190,000 distinct CDR3 sequences, less than 55% detected once. This clonotype was detected ten times or more. The CDR3 is 14 amino acids. V shed 7 bases, J shed 6 bases, and the junction held 10 bases outside the gene matches. The germline CDR1 and CDR2 sequences are KGHDR and SFDVKD. The J gene is TRBJ1-1, the V gene TRBV24-1; 7 nucleotides line up with TRBD1. What was sequenced was sorted CD4+, CD8+, or CD8+CD57+ T cells (not recorded which) from PBMCs. This receptor was obtained from a human donor in good health. The CDR3 region is CATRRDSFSPEAFF. The CDR3 DNA reads as TGTGCCACCAGACGGGACAGTTTCTCCCCTGAAGCTTTCTTT.